Listed below are T cell receptor beta chains from one sample, sequenced in a study of a mutant IDH1 vaccine in newly diagnosed glioma. Sequenced by immunoSEQ multiplex PCR; TCRdb stores in-frame clones only, minus some. The repertoire holds roughly 50,000 clones, 70% to 90% seen once, with under 3.5% in the top ten. The antigens for these receptors are not known. Sequenced here: PBMCs, sampled from a glioma patient whose treatment included an IDH1 peptide vaccine. The source of these receptors is a man between 25 and 39 years old with glioma. The CDR3 runs from the conserved cysteine through the conserved F or W. The D gene is left open where the match is weak. Size is stated for part of the rows, as once, few or many counts, or as a class when the clone is expanded.

D gene	V gene	clone size	J gene	CDR3 DNA	CDR3 protein
TRBD2	TRBV7-8	-	TRBJ2-3	TGTGCCAGCAGCTTATCGGGGGGGTGGTCAGATACGCAGTATTTT	CASSLSGGWSDTQYF
-	TRBV29-1	-	TRBJ2-1	TGCAGCGTTGTTTTACAGAACAATGAGCAGTTCTTC	CSVVLQNNEQFF
-	TRBV29-1	-	TRBJ1-2	TGCAGCGTTGAAGGGGGTGATGGTTATGGCTACACCTTC	CSVEGGDGYGYTF
-	TRBV7-2	-	TRBJ2-7	TGTGCCAGCAGCTTAGGGCGGCGTCTTAGCTCCTACGAGCAGTACTTC	CASSLGRRLSSYEQYF
-	TRBV6-1	-	TRBJ1-3	TGTGCCAGCAGTGAACAAGGTGGCTCTGGAAACACCATATATTTT	CASSEQGGSGNTIYF
-	TRBV5-1	-	TRBJ2-7	TGCGCCAGCAGCTTGCGCAGGGGCCCCTACGAGCAGTACTTC	CASSLRRGPYEQYF
-	TRBV6-5	-	TRBJ1-5	TGTGCCAGCAGCCCAGTCGGGTCTAGCAATCAGCCCCAGCATTTT	CASSPVGSSNQPQHF
-	TRBV6-1	-	TRBJ1-2	TGTGCCAGCAGGAAAACAAACTATGGCTACACCTTC	CASRKTNYGYTF
-	TRBV7-8	-	TRBJ2-2	TGTGCCAACACCAGGGGGGAAGCTTTCGGGGAGCTGTTTTTT	CANTRGEAFGELFF
TRBD1	TRBV28	few	TRBJ1-1	TGTGCCAGCAGTTCTCCCGCAACAGGGGCCAACACTGAAGCTTTCTTT	CASSSPATGANTEAFF
-	TRBV28	-	TRBJ1-6	TGTGCCACCAGTTTCGGGGGAAATTCACCCCTCCACTTT	CATSFGGNSPLHF
-	TRBV13	-	TRBJ1-5	TGTGCCAGCAGCTTAAGGGCAGGGAGGAGCAATCAGCCCCAGCATTTT	CASSLRAGRSNQPQHF
TRBD1	TRBV6-5	-	TRBJ1-2	TGTGCCAGCAGTACATCCGGGACAGGGTATGGCTACACCTTC	CASSTSGTGYGYTF
-	TRBV2	-	TRBJ2-7	TGTGCCAGCAGTGCACAGGGGAGGTACGAGCAGTACTTC	CASSAQGRYEQYF
-	TRBV19	once	TRBJ1-2	TGTGCCAGTAGTATAAGGAGAGTGGATGGCTACACCTTC	CASSIRRVDGYTF
-	TRBV28	-	TRBJ1-4	TGTGCCAGCAGTTCACCGACAGTTACTAATGAAAAACTGTTTTTT	CASSSPTVTNEKLFF
-	TRBV5-4	-	TRBJ2-6	TGTGCCAGCAGCTTGGTGTCGAGCAGGGTCAACGTCCTGACTTTC	CASSLVSSRVNVLTF
-	TRBV7-6	-	TRBJ2-7	TGTGCCAGCAGCTTAGAGGACGAGCAGTACTTC	CASSLEDEQYF
TRBD1	TRBV27	few	TRBJ1-2	TGTGCCAGCAGTACCCGACAGGGGGCGCATGGCTACACCTTC	CASSTRQGAHGYTF
TRBD1	TRBV4-1	-	TRBJ2-5	TGCGCCAGCAGCCGGGACAGACAAGAGACCCAGTACTTC	CASSRDRQETQYF
TRBD2	TRBV7-9	-	TRBJ2-5	TGTGCCAGCAGCCGCTCGTCGGGGGGGTACCAAGAGACCCAGTACTTC	CASSRSSGGYQETQYF
TRBD1	TRBV5-1	-	TRBJ2-2	TGCGCCAGCAGCTTGGCCCCGACAGGGTCGAACACCGGGGAGCTGTTTTTT	CASSLAPTGSNTGELFF
-	TRBV18	-	TRBJ2-3	TGTGCCAGCTCACCACCGGGGGGCGGTACAGATACGCAGTATTTT	CASSPPGGGTDTQYF
TRBD1	TRBV19	-	TRBJ1-2	TGTGCCAGTAGTATGGGACAGAGGTATGGCTACACCTTC	CASSMGQRYGYTF
-	TRBV14	-	TRBJ2-2	TGTGCCAGCAGCCAAGTAACGGGGCGCTCCGGGGAGCTGTTTTTT	CASSQVTGRSGELFF
-	TRBV5-8	-	TRBJ2-2	TGTGCCAGCAGGAGACAGTTGACTAACACCGGGGAGCTGTTTTTT	CASRRQLTNTGELFF
TRBD1	TRBV7-9	-	TRBJ1-1	TGTGCCAGCAGCCCCGGGACAGGGGTTAGCACTGAAGCTTTCTTT	CASSPGTGVSTEAFF
-	TRBV27	-	TRBJ2-3	TGTGCCAGCAGCGAACAGGGCTTACCCACAGATACGCAGTATTTT	CASSEQGLPTDTQYF
TRBD1	TRBV27	-	TRBJ1-2	TGTGCCAGCAGCAGTCCCGGGACAGGGTTGTGGGGCTACACCTTC	CASSSPGTGLWGYTF
-	TRBV6-1	once	TRBJ1-5	TGTGCCAGCAGTGGGGATCAGCCCCAGCATTTT	CASSGDQPQHF
-	TRBV5-1	-	TRBJ2-7	TGCGCCAGCAGCTTGATTTCACTTGCAGGGGCAGACGGCGAGCAGTACTTC	CASSLISLAGADGEQYF
-	TRBV6-5	-	TRBJ2-7	TGTGCCAGCAGATCTTCGAGGGAGCAGTACTTC	CASRSSREQYF
-	TRBV6-4	-	TRBJ1-1	TGTGCCAGCAGCCTTACGGAGAACACTGAAGCTTTCTTT	CASSLTENTEAFF
-	TRBV19	-	TRBJ2-3	TGTGCCAGTAGGGAGCGGCTCACCACAGATACGCAGTATTTT	CASRERLTTDTQYF
-	TRBV18	-	TRBJ1-3	TGTGCCAGCTCACCACAGGAGGGAAGAGTGGCTGGAAACACCATATATTTT	CASSPQEGRVAGNTIYF
-	TRBV18	-	TRBJ1-5	TGTGCCAGCTCGGACGATAGCAATCAGCCCCAGCATTTT	CASSDDSNQPQHF
-	TRBV28	-	TRBJ1-5	TGTGCCAGCAGTATTAATCAGCCCCAGCATTTT	CASSINQPQHF
-	TRBV5-5	-	TRBJ2-1	TGTGCCAGCAGCTTGGTGGGCAACAATGAGCAGTTCTTC	CASSLVGNNEQFF
-	TRBV11-1	once	TRBJ2-7	TGTGCCAGCAAGAGGGGACTCGAGTACCACGAGCAGTACTTC	CASKRGLEYHEQYF
-	TRBV28	few	TRBJ2-2	TGTGCCAGCAGTTTAATGGGCGGGGAGCTGTTTTTT	CASSLMGGELFF
-	TRBV4-2	-	TRBJ1-2	TGTGCCAGCAGCCAAGATTGGTTAGCGGCAGGGGTTAACTATGGCTACACCTTC	CASSQDWLAAGVNYGYTF
-	TRBV6-5	-	TRBJ1-1	TGTGCCAGCAGTCCACTGCGACAGACTAACACTGAAGCTTTCTTT	CASSPLRQTNTEAFF
TRBD1	TRBV7-9	few	TRBJ1-2	TGTGCCAGCAGCTTAGGCGGCAGGGGGCGCGTCTATGGCTACACCTTC	CASSLGGRGRVYGYTF
TRBD2	TRBV7-2	few	TRBJ2-1	TGTGCCAGCAGCTTAGGTTGGCGGGGGAGCAATGAGCAGTTCTTC	CASSLGWRGSNEQFF
TRBD1	TRBV5-1	-	TRBJ1-5	TGCGCCAGCAGCCCCGGGACAGGGGGAAAACCCCAGCATTTT	CASSPGTGGKPQHF
-	TRBV6-5	-	TRBJ1-3	TGTGCCAGCACCATACACCGCTCTGGAAACACCATATATTTT	CASTIHRSGNTIYF
-	TRBV5-6	-	TRBJ2-1	TGTGCCAGCAGCGTCCCCCTTGATGGGCGGAATGAGCAGTTCTTC	CASSVPLDGRNEQFF
TRBD1	TRBV19	-	TRBJ2-1	TGTGCCAGTAGTAAGGGACAGGGATTTGAGGACAATGAGCAGTTCTTC	CASSKGQGFEDNEQFF
-	TRBV27	once	TRBJ1-1	TGTGCCAGCAGTTGGGGGGGGGCTTTGAACACTGAAGCTTTCTTT	CASSWGGALNTEAFF